This entry lists 22 T cell receptor beta chains sequenced from one sample in a study of vaccination effects on CD4 cells after COVID-19. These receptors' antigens are unknown. Using immunoSEQ multiplex PCR, the repertoire was profiled, and TCRdb retains in-frame clones only, with some absent. The table lists roughly 30,000 clones, about 68% of them singletons. The culture ran for approximately 10 days, and then CD4+ T cells were isolated. From March to December 2020, the person had a SARS-CoV-2 infection that was confirmed by PCR. All study participants received two doses of BNT162b2 or mRNA-1273 vaccine. Material: CD4+ T cells from PBMCs cultured without peptide, obtained after COVID-19 vaccination. These receptors were obtained from a human donor who had a prior SARS-CoV-2 infection.

V and J are TRBV5-1 and TRBJ1-5; D unclear. Trimming took off 4 bases at V and 0 bases at J, with 11 bases between the two ends. CDR1 SGHRS and CDR2 YFSETQ come from the germline V gene. This CDR3 comprises 15 residues. CDR3 protein: CASSPDGVSNQPQHF. In DNA form, the CDR3 reads TGCGCCAGCAGCCCCGACGGGGTTAGCAATCAGCCCCAGCATTTT.

This chain links TRBV28 with TRBJ2-7; D is ambiguous. Germline V gene data show CDR1 as MDHEN and CDR2 as SYDVKM. V lost 10 bases and J lost 3, with 13 bases in between. This CDR3 has 12 residues. The CDR3 sequence: CATGRQIYEQYF. Written as DNA, the CDR3 is TGTGCCACCGGCCGGCAGATCTACGAGCAGTACTTC.

There are a few counts of this clone. V and J are TRBV5-4 and TRBJ2-3; TRBD2 matches 10 bases. The CDR3 is made up of 16 amino acids. Looked up from germline, CDR1 is SGHNT and CDR2 is YYREEE (reference sequence). Germline trimming cut 4 bases from V and 1 base from J; bases unmatched to any gene: 6. CDR3 sequence: CASSSGGALGTDTQYF. DNA of the CDR3: TGTGCCAGCAGCAGCGGGGGGGCCCTTGGCACAGATACGCAGTATTTT.

The rearrangement uses TRBV7-2 and TRBJ1-5; 8 nucleotides match TRBD1. J lost 6 bases, V lost 2 bases, and 3 bases had no gene match. CDR1 and CDR2 (germline): SGHTA, FQGNSA. The CDR3 sequence is 14 residues long. CDR3 nucleotide sequence: TGTGCCAGCAGCTTAAACAGGGGGGGTCAGCCCCAGCATTTT. Amino acid sequence: CASSLNRGGQPQHF.

In this sample, this clone turned up once. The rearrangement joins TRBV2 to TRBJ2-3, with 7 nucleotides matching TRBD2. The length of the CDR3 is 15 residues. Germline trimming cut 3 bases from V and 5 bases from J; bases unmatched to any gene: 8. CDR1 is SNHLY, CDR2 FYNNEI, per germline. The CDR3 coding sequence is TGTGCCAGCAGTGACGGACTAGGCGGAGTAGATACGCAGTATTTT. It translates to CASSDGLGGVDTQYF.

V usage is TRBV5-1 and J usage is TRBJ2-6, with a tentative D call TRBD2 (7 bases). V was shortened by 0 bases and J by 4 bases, with 20 bases between the two germline ends. Germline V gene data show CDR1 as SGHRS and CDR2 as YFSETQ. This CDR3 is built from 19 residues. The CDR3 DNA follows: TGCGCCAGCAGCTTGGCTTCTGGGCGGGGGCTAAGGGGGGCCAACGTCCTGACTTTC. As protein: CASSLASGRGLRGANVLTF.

This CDR3 is CASSEWSANTGELFF. As DNA, the CDR3 is TGTGCCAGCAGTGAATGGTCAGCGAACACCGGGGAGCTGTTTTTT. The V and J genes are TRBV6-1 and TRBJ2-2; D is unresolved. This CDR3 spans 15 amino acids. With 2 bases removed from V and 0 bases from J, the gap between germline ends came to 7 bases. The germline gives CDR1 MNHNS, CDR2 SASEGT.

This clone counts as medium-sized. The chain recombines TRBV18 with TRBJ2-6; the match to TRBD1 covers 8 bases. After removal of 4 bases from V and 0 bases from J, the junction contained 14 bases not matched to a gene. Germline V CDR1 and CDR2: KGHSH, LQKENI. The CDR3 totals 20 residues. This CDR3 reads CASSRTRPGTGHSGANVLTF. The CDR3 bases are TGTGCCAGCTCACGAACCCGCCCCGGGACAGGCCACTCTGGGGCCAACGTCCTGACTTTC.

This clone was found a few times. The chain couples TRBV10-3 to TRBJ1-6; 9 nucleotides align to TRBD1. Trimming removed 1 base from V and 7 bases from J; junction bases left unmatched: 14. The CDR3 has 19 amino acids. Germline CDR1 and CDR2: ENHRY and SYGVKD. Written as DNA, the CDR3 is TGTGCCATCAGTGAGTTAACACCGGGACAGGGAATCGGGAATTCACCCCTCCACTTT. It translates to CAISELTPGQGIGNSPLHF.

The V call is TRBV11-2, the J call TRBJ2-2, with D possibly being TRBD2 (7 bases). The CDR3 covers 16 residues. The germline V gene has CDR1 SGHAT and CDR2 FQNNGV. V was cut by 5 bases and J by 5 bases, with 18 bases left in between. The CDR3 coding sequence is TGTGCCAGCAGCCAACGGGGGGCGGCGGGTACCGGGGAGCTGTTTTTT. Translation: CASSQRGAAGTGELFF.

The chain joins TRBV20-1 to TRBJ2-1; TRBD2 agrees at 12 bases. Trimming at V came to 3 bases and at J to 10 bases, leaving 10 bases not matched to a gene. Germline CDR1 DFQATT, CDR2 SNEGSKA (reference sequence). This CDR3 is 15 amino acids long. The DNA of the CDR3 is TGCAGTGCTAGTAAGCTAGCGGGAGGGGGGAGCGAGCAGTTCTTC. Translated, it gives CSASKLAGGGSEQFF.

This clone occurred a few times. The gene calls are TRBV19 and TRBJ1-5, with D maybe TRBD1 (6 bases). CDR1 is LNHDA, CDR2 SQIVND, per germline (reference sequence). The CDR3 is made up of 13 amino acids. V was trimmed by 10 bases and J by 3 bases, leaving 13 bases between them. The CDR3 spells CATHGQLNQPQHF. The CDR3 coding sequence is TGTGCCACCCATGGACAGCTCAATCAGCCCCAGCATTTT.

The chain recombines TRBV10-3 with TRBJ1-1; no clear D. Looked up from germline, CDR1 is ENHRY and CDR2 is SYGVKD. This CDR3 has 11 amino acids. V lost 11 bases and J lost 1, with 8 bases in between. CDR3 in amino acids: CAVTGNTEAFF. The DNA for the CDR3 is TGTGCCGTCACTGGGAACACTGAAGCTTTCTTT.

This clone showed up just a few times. The rearrangement joins TRBV7-9 to TRBJ2-2, with 11 bases matching TRBD2. V shed 0 bases and J 7 bases; nucleotides not matched to a gene: 4. This CDR3 comprises 16 residues. CDR1 SEHNR and CDR2 FQNEAQ come from the germline V gene (reference sequence). CDR3 sequence: CASSLALAGDIGELFF. The CDR3 DNA follows: TGTGCCAGCAGCTTAGCACTAGCGGGAGATATCGGGGAGCTGTTTTTT.

The chain has TRBV2 and TRBJ2-7, with 9 bases identical to TRBD1. The germline CDR1 and CDR2 sequences are SNHLY and FYNNEI. This CDR3 has 12 amino acids. Trimming removed 6 bases from V and 4 bases from J; junction bases left unmatched: 1. CDR3 DNA: TGTGCCAGCAGGGACAGGGGATACGAGCAGTACTTC. Translation: CASRDRGYEQYF.

The chain uses TRBV13 and TRBJ2-7; D gene ambiguous. CDR1 PRHDT and CDR2 FYEKMQ come from the germline V gene (reference sequence). V was cut by 0 bases and J by 8 bases, with 8 bases left in between. The CDR3 contains 12 residues. The CDR3 reads CASSLGLEKQYF. The DNA of the CDR3 is TGTGCCAGCAGCTTAGGCCTGGAAAAGCAGTACTTC.

J is TRBJ2-3 and V is TRBV3-1 (or the pseudogene TRBV3-2); the match to TRBD1 covers 9 bases. J lost 4 bases, V lost 8 bases, and 13 bases had no gene match. Germline V lookup: CDR1 LGHDT, CDR2 YNNKEL (reference sequence). The CDR3 totals 16 residues. The CDR3 DNA reads as TGTGCCAGCGGACCGAGGACAGGGGCAAAACCAGATACGCAGTATTTT. This encodes CASGPRTGAKPDTQYF.

This clone was picked up a small number of times. The chain has TRBV6-5 and TRBJ1-2, with D hard to call. V lost 2 bases and J 7 bases, leaving 17 bases between the germline ends. The CDR3 covers 15 residues. Germline V CDR1 and CDR2: MNHEY, SVGAGI. The CDR3 here is CASSYAVGIPLGYTF. The CDR3, as DNA: TGTGCCAGCAGTTACGCCGTAGGAATCCCTCTTGGCTACACCTTC.

The chain is built from TRBV12-5 and TRBJ1-1; TRBD1 is a possible D gene (5 bases). This CDR3 has 12 amino acids. Germline lookup yields CDR1 LGHNT and CDR2 FRNRAP. The V gene lost 6 bases and the J gene lost 8 bases, with 13 bases spanning the gap. This CDR3 is CASGTDSPEAFF. The CDR3 DNA reads as TGTGCTAGTGGCACAGACAGTCCCGAAGCTTTCTTT.

The chain carries TRBV9 and TRBJ2-3; 15 bases fit TRBD2. The CDR3 loop spans 18 amino acids. Germline V gives CDR1 SGDLS, CDR2 YYNGEE. With V trimmed by 1 base and J by 1 base, 4 bases remained unmatched. The CDR3 DNA reads TGTGCCAGCAGCGTACAGGGACTAGCGGGAGGACGCACAGATACGCAGTATTTT. Its protein is CASSVQGLAGGRTDTQYF. Variable domain in full (rest from reference TRBV9 and TRBJ2-3): DSGVTQTPKHLITATGQRVTLRCSPRSGDLSVYWYQQSLDQGLQFLIQYYNGEERAKGNILERFSAQQFPDLHSELNLSSLELGDSALYFCASSVQGLAGGRTDTQYFGPGTRLTVL.

The chain uses TRBV13 and TRBJ2-2; tentative D call: TRBD2 (6 bases). The CDR3 covers 20 residues. V lost 5 bases and J lost 0, with 25 bases in between. Looked up from germline, CDR1 is PRHDT and CDR2 is FYEKMQ (reference sequence). The chain's CDR3 is CASSPGWRISGSTNTGELFF. The CDR3 DNA reads TGTGCCAGCAGCCCGGGATGGAGGATTAGCGGCTCTACGAACACCGGGGAGCTGTTTTTT.

This sequence joins TRBV5-5 and TRBJ1-5, with 12 bases that match TRBD1. Germline assignment: CDR1 SGHKS and CDR2 YYEKEE (reference sequence). V gave up 3 bases and J gave up 6 bases; unmatched junction bases: 10. The CDR3 consists of 17 residues. DNA for the CDR3: TGTGCCAGCAGCTCTGCCCTTTGGGACAGGGGGCTTCAGCCCCAGCATTTT. It yields the protein CASSSALWDRGLQPQHF.